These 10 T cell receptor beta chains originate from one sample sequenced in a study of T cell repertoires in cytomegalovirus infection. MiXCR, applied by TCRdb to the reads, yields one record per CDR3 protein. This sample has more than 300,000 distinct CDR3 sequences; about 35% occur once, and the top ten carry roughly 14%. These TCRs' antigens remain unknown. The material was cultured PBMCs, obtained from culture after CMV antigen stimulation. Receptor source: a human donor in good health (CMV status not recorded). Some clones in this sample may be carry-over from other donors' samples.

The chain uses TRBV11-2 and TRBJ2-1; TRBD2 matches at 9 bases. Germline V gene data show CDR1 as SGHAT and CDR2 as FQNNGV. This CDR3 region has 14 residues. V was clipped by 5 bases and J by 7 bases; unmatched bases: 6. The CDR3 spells CASSTRTSANEQFF. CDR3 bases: TGTGCCAGCAGCACCCGGACTAGCGCGAATGAGCAGTTCTTC.

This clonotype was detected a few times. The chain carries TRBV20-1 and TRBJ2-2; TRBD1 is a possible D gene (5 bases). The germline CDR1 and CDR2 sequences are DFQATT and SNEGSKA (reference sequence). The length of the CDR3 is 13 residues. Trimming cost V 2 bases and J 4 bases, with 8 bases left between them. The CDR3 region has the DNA TGCAGTGCTAGATCCCAGGGCACCGGGGAGCTGTTTTTT. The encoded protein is CSARSQGTGELFF.

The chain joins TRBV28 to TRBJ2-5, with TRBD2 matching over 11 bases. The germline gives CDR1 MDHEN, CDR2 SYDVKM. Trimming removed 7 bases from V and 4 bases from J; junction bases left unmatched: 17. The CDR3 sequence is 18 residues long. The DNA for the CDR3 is TGTGCCAGCACCTCCCTGGGGACTAGCGGAAATTGGGGAGAGACCCAGTACTTC. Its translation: CASTSLGTSGNWGETQYF.

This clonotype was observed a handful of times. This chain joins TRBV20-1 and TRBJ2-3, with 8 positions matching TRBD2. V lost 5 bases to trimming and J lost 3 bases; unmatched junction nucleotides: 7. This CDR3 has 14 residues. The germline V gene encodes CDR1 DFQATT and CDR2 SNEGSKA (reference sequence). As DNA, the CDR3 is TGCAGTGCTCCCGACGGCGGGAGGACAGATACGCAGTATTTT. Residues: CSAPDGGRTDTQYF.

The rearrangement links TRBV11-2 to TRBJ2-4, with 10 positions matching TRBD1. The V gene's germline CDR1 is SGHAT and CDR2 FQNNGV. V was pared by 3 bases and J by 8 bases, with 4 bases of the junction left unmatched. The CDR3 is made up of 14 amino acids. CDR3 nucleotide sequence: TGTGCCAGCAGCTTGGACAGGGGGTTAGACATTCAGTACTTC. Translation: CASSLDRGLDIQYF.

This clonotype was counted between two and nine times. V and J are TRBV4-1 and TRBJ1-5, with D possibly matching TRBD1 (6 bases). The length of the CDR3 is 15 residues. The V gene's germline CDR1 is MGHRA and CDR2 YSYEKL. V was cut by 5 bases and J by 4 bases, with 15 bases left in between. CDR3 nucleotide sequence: TGCGCCAGCAGCATGTCGGACAGAGAGAATCAGCCCCAGCATTTT. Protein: CASSMSDRENQPQHF.

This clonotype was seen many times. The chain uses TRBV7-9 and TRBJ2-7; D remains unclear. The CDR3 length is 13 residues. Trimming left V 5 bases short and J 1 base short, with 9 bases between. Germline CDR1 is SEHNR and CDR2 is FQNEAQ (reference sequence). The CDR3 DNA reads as TGTGCCAGCAGCCCCTTTCCATCCTACGAGCAGTACTTC. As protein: CASSPFPSYEQYF.

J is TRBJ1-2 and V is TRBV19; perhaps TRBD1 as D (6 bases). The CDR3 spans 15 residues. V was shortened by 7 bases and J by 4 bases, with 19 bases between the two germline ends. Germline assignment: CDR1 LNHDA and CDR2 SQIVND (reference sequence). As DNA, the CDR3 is TGTGCCAGTATTAACCCAGGACAGCCTGGCTATGGCTACACCTTC. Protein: CASINPGQPGYGYTF.

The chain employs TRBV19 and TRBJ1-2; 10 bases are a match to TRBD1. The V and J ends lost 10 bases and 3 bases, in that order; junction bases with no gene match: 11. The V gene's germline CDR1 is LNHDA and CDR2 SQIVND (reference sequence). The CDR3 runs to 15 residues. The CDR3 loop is CATEDRGNLYYGYTF. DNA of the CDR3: TGTGCCACCGAGGACAGGGGGAATCTTTACTATGGCTACACCTTC.

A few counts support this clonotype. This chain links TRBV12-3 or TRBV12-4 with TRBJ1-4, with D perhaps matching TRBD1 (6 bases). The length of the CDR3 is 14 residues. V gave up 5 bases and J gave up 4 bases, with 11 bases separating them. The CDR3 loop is CASSNQGNNEKLFF. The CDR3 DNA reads TGTGCCAGCAGTAACCAGGGGAATAATGAAAAACTGTTTTTT.